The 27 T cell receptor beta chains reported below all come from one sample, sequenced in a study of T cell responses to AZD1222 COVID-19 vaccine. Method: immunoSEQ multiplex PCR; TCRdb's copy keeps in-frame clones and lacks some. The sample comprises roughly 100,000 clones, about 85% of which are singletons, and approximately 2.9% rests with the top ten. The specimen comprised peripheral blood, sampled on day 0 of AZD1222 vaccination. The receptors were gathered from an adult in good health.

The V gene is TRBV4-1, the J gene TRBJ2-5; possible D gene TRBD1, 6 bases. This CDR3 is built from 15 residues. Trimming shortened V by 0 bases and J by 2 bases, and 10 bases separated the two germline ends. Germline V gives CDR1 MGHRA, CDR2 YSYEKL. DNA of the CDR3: TGCGCCAGCAGCCAAGATTCAGGGACACAAGAGACCCAGTACTTC. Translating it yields CASSQDSGTQETQYF.

CDR3 loop: CASSWGLAGGRPDTQYF. The CDR3 DNA is TGTGCCAGCAGCTGGGGACTAGCGGGAGGGCGACCAGATACGCAGTATTTT. The V gene is TRBV13, the J gene TRBJ2-3; 16 nucleotides match TRBD2. V dropped 4 bases and J dropped 4; count of bases not matched to a gene: 5. Germline V gene lookup returns CDR1 PRHDT and CDR2 FYEKMQ (reference sequence). The CDR3 has 17 amino acids.

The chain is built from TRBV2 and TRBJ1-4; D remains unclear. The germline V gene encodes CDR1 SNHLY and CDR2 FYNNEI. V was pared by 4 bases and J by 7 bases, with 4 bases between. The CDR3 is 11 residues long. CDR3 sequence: CASSVGEKLFF. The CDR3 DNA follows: TGTGCCAGCAGTGTAGGTGAAAAACTGTTTTTT.

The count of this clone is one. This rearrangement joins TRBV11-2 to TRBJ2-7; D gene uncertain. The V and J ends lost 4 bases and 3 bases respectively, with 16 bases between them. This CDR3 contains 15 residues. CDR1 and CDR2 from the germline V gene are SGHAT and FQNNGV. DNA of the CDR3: TGTGCCAGCAGCTCCCCCCTTAAGGGCTACTACGAGCAGTACTTC. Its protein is CASSSPLKGYYEQYF.

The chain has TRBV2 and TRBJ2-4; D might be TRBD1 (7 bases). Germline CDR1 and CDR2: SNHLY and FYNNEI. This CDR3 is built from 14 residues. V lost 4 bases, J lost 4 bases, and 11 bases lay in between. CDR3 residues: CASSGTGGKNIQYF. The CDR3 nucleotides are TGTGCCAGCAGTGGGACAGGAGGGAAAAACATTCAGTACTTC. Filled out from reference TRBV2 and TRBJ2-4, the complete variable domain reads EPEVTQTPSHQVTQMGQEVILRCVPISNHLYFYWYRQILGQKVEFLVSFYNNEISEKSEIFDDQFSVERPDGSNFTLKIRSTKLEDSAMYFCASSGTGGKNIQYFGAGTRLSVL.

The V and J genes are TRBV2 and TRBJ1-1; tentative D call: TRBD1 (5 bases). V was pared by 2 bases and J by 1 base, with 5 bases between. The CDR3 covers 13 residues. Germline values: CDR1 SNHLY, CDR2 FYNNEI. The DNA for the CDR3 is TGTGCCAGCAGTGAACAGGGGAACACTGAAGCTTTCTTT. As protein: CASSEQGNTEAFF.

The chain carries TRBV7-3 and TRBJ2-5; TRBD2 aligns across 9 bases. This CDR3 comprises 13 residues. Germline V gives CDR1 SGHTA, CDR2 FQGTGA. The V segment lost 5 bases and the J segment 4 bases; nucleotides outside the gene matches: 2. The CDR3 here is CASSVAGVETQYF. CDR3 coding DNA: TGTGCCAGCAGCGTAGCGGGGGTAGAGACCCAGTACTTC.

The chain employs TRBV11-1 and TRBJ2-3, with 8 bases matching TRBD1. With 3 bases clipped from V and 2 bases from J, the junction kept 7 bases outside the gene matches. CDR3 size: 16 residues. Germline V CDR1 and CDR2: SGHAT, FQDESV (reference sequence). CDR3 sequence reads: CASSLGQVDFTDTQYF. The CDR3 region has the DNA TGTGCCAGCAGCTTGGGACAGGTAGACTTCACAGATACGCAGTATTTT.

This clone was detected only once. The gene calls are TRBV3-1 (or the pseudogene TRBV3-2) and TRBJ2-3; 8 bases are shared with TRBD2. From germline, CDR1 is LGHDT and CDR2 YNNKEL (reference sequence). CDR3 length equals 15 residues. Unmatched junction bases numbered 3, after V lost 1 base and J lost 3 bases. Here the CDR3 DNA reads TGTGCCAGCAGCCAAGGCCAGCGGGGGACAGATACGCAGTATTTT. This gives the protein CASSQGQRGTDTQYF.

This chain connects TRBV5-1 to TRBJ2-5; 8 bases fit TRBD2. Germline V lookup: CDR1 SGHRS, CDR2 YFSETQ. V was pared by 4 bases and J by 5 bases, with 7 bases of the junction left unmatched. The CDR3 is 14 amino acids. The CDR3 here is CASSTTSEGETQYF. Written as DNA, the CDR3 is TGCGCCAGCAGCACGACTAGCGAAGGGGAGACCCAGTACTTC.

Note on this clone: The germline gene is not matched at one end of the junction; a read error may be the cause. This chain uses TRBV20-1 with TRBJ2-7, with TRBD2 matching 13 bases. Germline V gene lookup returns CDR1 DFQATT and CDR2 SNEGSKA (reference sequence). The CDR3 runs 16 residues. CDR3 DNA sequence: TGCAGCGCTAGTAGGACTAGCGGGGGAAGCTCCTACGAGCAGTACTTC. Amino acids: CSASRTSGGSSYEQYF.

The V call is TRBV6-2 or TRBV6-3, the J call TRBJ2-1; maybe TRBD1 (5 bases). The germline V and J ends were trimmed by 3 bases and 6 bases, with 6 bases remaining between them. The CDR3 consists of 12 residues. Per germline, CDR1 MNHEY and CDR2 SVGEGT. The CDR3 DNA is TGTGCCAGCAGTTATCAGGGCAATGAGCAGTTCTTC. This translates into CASSYQGNEQFF.

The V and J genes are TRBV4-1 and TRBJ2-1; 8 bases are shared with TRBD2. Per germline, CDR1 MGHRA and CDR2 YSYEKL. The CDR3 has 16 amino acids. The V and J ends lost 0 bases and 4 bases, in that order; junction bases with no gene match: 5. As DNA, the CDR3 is TGCGCCAGCAGCCAAGAACCCGGGAGGGTTTACAATGAGCAGTTCTTC. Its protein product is CASSQEPGRVYNEQFF.

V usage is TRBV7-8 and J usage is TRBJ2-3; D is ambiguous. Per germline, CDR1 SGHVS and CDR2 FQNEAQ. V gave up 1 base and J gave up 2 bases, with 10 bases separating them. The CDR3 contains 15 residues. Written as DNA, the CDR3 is TGTGCCAGCAGCTTAGGGCAAAGGGACACAGATACGCAGTATTTT. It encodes CASSLGQRDTDTQYF.

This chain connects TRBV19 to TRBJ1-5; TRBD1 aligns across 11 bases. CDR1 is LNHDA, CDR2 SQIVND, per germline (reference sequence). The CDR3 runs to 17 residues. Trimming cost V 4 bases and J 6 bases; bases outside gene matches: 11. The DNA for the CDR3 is TGTGCCAGTAGTAGGTCCCCCGGACAGGGGGCATCTCAGCCCCAGCATTTT. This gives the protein CASSRSPGQGASQPQHF. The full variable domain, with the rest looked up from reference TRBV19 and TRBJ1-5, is DGGITQSPKYLFRKEGQNVTLSCEQNLNHDAMYWYRQDPGQGLRLIYYSQIVNDFQKGDIAEGYSVSREKKESFPLTVTSAQKNPTAFYLCASSRSPGQGASQPQHFGDGTRLSIL.

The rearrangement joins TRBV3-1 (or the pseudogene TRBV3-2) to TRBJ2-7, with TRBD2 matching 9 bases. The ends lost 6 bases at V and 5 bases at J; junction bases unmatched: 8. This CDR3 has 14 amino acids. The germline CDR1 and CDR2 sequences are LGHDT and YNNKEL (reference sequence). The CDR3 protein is CASRRSGGPDEQYF. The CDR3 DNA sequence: TGTGCCAGCAGGCGTAGCGGGGGTCCCGACGAGCAGTACTTC.

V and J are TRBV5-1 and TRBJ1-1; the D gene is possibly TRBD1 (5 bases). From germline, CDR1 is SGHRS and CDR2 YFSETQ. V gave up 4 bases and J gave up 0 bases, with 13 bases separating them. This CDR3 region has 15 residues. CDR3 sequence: CASSGGGGMNTEAFF. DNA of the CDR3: TGCGCCAGCAGCGGCGGGGGTGGGATGAACACTGAAGCTTTCTTT.

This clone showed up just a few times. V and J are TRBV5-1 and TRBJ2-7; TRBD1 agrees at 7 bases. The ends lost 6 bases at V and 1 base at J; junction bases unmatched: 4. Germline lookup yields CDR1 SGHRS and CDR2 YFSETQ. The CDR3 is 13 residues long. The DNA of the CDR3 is TGCGCCAGCACCATGACAGGGTCCTACGAGCAGTACTTC. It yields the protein CASTMTGSYEQYF.

CDR3 sequence reads: CASSPHDTQYF. CDR3 DNA sequence: TGTGCCAGCAGCCCGCACGATACGCAGTATTTT. The chain uses TRBV6-2 or TRBV6-3 and TRBJ2-3; D is undetermined. CDR3 size: 11 residues. The germline V and J ends were trimmed by 6 bases and 6 bases, with 7 bases remaining between them. The germline V gene has CDR1 MNHEY and CDR2 SVGEGT.

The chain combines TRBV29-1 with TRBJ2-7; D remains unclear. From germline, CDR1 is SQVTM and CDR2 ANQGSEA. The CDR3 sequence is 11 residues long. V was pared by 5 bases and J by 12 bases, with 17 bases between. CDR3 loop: CSVLFPTRRYV. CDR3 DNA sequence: TGCAGCGTTTTATTCCCTACCCGCCGGTACGTC.

CDR3 in DNA: TGCAGCGTTGAGAAGTCGAGCTCCTACAATGAGCAGTTCTTC. It specifies CSVEKSSSYNEQFF. The chain is built from TRBV29-1 and TRBJ2-1; D gene unclear. The CDR3 consists of 14 residues. The V end was cut by 3 bases, the J end by 0 bases, with 9 bases between. CDR1 and CDR2 from the germline V gene are SQVTM and ANQGSEA.

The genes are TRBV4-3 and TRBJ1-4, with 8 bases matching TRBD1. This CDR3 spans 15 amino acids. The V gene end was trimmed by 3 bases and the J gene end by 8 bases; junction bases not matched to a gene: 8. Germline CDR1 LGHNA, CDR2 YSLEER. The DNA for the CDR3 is TGCGCCAGCAGCCAGGGTTTTTGGGACAGGGAAAAACTGTTTTTT. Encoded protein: CASSQGFWDREKLFF.

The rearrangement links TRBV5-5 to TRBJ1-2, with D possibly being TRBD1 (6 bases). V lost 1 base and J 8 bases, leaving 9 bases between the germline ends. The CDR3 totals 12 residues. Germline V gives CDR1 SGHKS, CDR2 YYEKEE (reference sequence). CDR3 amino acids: CASSLQGQGYTF. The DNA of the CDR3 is TGTGCCAGCAGCTTGCAAGGACAGGGCTACACCTTC. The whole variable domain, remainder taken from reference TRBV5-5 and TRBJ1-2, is DAGVTQSPTHLIKTRGQQVTLRCSPISGHKSVSWYQQVLGQGPQFIFQYYEKEERGRGNFPDRFSARQFPNYSSELNVNALLLGDSALYLCASSLQGQGYTFGSGTRLTVV.

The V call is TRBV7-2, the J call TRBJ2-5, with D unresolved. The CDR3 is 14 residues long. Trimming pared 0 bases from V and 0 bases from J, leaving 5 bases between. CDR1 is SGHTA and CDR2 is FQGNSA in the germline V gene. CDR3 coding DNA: TGTGCCAGCAGCTTAGCGCAAAACCAAGAGACCCAGTACTTC. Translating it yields CASSLAQNQETQYF.

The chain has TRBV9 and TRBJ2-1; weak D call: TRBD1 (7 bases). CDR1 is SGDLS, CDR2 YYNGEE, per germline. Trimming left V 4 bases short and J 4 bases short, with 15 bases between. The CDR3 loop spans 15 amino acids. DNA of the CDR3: TGTGCCAGCAGCCTAGCAGGGGGGCCTTACAATGAGCAGTTCTTC. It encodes CASSLAGGPYNEQFF.

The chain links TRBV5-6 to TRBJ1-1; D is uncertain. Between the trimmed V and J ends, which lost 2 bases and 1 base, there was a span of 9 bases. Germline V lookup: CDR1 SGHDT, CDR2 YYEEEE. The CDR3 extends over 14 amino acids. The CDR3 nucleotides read TGTGCCAGCAGCTTAGGACCAAGGAACACTGAAGCTTTCTTT. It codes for CASSLGPRNTEAFF.

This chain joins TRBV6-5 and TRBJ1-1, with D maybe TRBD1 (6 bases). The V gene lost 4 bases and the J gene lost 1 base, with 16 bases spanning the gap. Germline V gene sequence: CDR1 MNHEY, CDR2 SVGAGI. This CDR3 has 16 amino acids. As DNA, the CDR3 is TGTGCCAGCAGTTGGGGTTCGGGGGCTTGGAACACTGAAGCTTTCTTT. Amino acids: CASSWGSGAWNTEAFF.